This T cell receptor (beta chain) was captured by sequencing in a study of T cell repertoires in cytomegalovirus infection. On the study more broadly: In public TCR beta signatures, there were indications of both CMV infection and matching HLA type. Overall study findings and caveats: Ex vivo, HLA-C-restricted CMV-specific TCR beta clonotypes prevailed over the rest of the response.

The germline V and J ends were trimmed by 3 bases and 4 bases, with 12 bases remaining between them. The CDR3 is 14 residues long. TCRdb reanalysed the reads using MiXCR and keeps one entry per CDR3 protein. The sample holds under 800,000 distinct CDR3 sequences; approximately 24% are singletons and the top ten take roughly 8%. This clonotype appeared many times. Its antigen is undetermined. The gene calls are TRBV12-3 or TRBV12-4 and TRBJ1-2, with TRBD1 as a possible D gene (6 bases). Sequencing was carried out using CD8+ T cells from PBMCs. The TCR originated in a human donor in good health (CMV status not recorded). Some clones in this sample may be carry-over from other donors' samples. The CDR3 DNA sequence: TGTGCCAGCAGTTTGGGGGGGCCTGGCTATGGCTACACCTTC. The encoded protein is CASSLGGPGYGYTF.